The sequence of this T cell receptor beta chain was determined in a study of T cells in localized non-small cell lung cancer. Study-wide findings and caveats: Uninvolved adjacent lung, not tumor, had the highest T cell clonality.

Trimming cost V 4 bases and J 6 bases; bases outside gene matches: 9. Germline V gene lookup returns CDR1 ENHRY and CDR2 SYGVKD. CDR3 length equals 15 residues. Libraries were prepared by immunoSEQ multiplex PCR; TCRdb keeps only in-frame clonotypes and omits some of them. The sample has more than 40,000 clones; about 85% are singletons. This clone showed up just once. Its specificity is not known. Source: PBMCs, taken before any cancer treatment. This sequence joins TRBV10-3 and TRBJ2-5; 9 positions agree with TRBD1. This TCR was sampled from a man aged 35 to 69 with stage II lung adenocarcinoma. CDR3 region: CAISGHPGQGQTQYF. CDR3 sequence (DNA): TGTGCCATCAGTGGGCACCCGGGACAGGGTCAGACCCAGTACTTC.